The sequence of this T cell receptor beta chain was determined in a study of tumor-infiltrating lymphocytes in primary liver carcinoma. TCR beta cDNA came from approximately 540 ng total RNA, primed with a constant-region primer. Each TCR beta library was derived from three nested multiplex PCR rounds that employed slightly modified ARM-PCR. The first two PCR rounds used TRBV1-TRBV30 forward primers with a C-beta reverse primer, about 10 cycles each. TCRdb fed the multiplex PCR reads into MiXCR, producing one record per CDR3 protein. The profile covers 150,000 to 200,000 distinct CDR3 sequences, with about 60% appearing a single time and about 70% taken by the ten largest. Findings of the study overall: A significantly higher top-250-clone fraction was recorded for tumors than for blood (p = 0.039). Researchers found tumor-adjacent and tumor-blood pairs overlapped less than tumor region pairs.

They got blood RNA out of unsorted whole blood and also pulled out germline DNA. CDR3 length: 15 residues. Trimming cost V 10 bases and J 6 bases, with 22 bases left between them. Germline lookup yields CDR1 MNHEY and CDR2 SVGEGT. In its sample, this clonotype was seen a few times. Its specificity is unknown. Just one base apart from a much larger clone, this may be a read error. This receptor was identified in a man in his forties with primary liver carcinoma and hepatitis B virus infection. Sequenced input: peripheral blood. The rearrangement uses TRBV6-2 or TRBV6-3 and TRBJ2-1, with D perhaps TRBD2 (5 bases). CDR3 nucleotides: TGTGCCAATTCCTTTGAGCCTCCGGGGTTCAATGAGCAGTTCTTC. Translation gives CANSFEPPGFNEQFF.